This T cell receptor beta chain was obtained from a study of T cell responses to AZD1222 COVID-19 vaccine. Findings and limits, study-wide: A mostly white British donor set with more females was recruited, and clonal diversity was possibly underestimated. Among spike-specific TCRs, nearly half reportedly target unmutated variant regions. Across the whole spike, CD4 TCRs peaked at regions 160-218 and 743-854.

With regard to this clone: Antigen: not known.

Looked up from germline, CDR1 is MGHRA and CDR2 is YSYEKL. V was trimmed by 4 bases and J by 0 bases, leaving 12 bases between them. CDR3 size: 16 residues. Profiled with immunoSEQ multiplex PCR; TCRdb holds only in-frame clones, not every one. The sample includes some 150,000 clones, more than 90% of them seen just once. This chain uses TRBV4-1 with TRBJ1-4; the D is unclear. The sample consisted of peripheral blood, taken on day 0 of AZD1222 vaccination. The receptor was isolated from an adult in good health. CDR3 nucleotides: TGCGCCAGCAGCCGGATGGTGTGGGCAACTAATGAAAAACTGTTTTTT. Translating it yields CASSRMVWATNEKLFF.